One and the same sample provided the 9 T cell receptor beta chains below, sequenced in a study of early T cells in non-severe SARS-CoV-2 infection. One entry per CDR3 protein, called by TCRdb with MiXCR from the 5' RACE reads. The table has some 50,000 distinct CDR3 sequences, over 5% seen once. Sequencing used whole blood, obtained at baseline. These TCRs come from an adult who was a healthcare worker with PCR-confirmed SARS-CoV-2 infection or an uninfected control (not recorded which).

The sample holds many counts of this clonotype. The chain recombines TRBV12-3 or TRBV12-4 with TRBJ1-4; the D is unclear. The CDR3 is 12 amino acids. The V gene lost 3 bases and the J gene lost 6 bases, with 5 bases spanning the gap. CDR3 in amino acids: CASSFLHEKLFF. The CDR3, as DNA: TGTGCCAGCAGTTTCTTGCATGAAAAACTGTTTTTT.

The sample holds many counts of this clonotype. This chain connects TRBV5-4 to TRBJ1-5; no reliable D call. Trimming removed 5 bases from V and 9 bases from J, with 15 bases in between. Per the germline V gene, CDR1 is SGHNT and CDR2 is YYREEE (reference sequence). There are 13 residues in the CDR3. DNA of the CDR3: TGTGCCAGCAGTGAGGAGCCCCAGAGGCCCCAGCATTTT. This translates into CASSEEPQRPQHF.

This clonotype has ten or more counts. The chain combines TRBV5-4 with TRBJ2-7; TRBD1 or TRBD2 may be the D gene (5 bases each). The V and J ends lost 1 base and 5 bases respectively, with 19 bases between them. This CDR3 is built from 16 residues. CDR1 and CDR2 from the germline V gene are SGHNT and YYREEE (reference sequence). The CDR3 sequence: CASSLSTTTLGDEQYF. In DNA, the CDR3 is TGTGCCAGCAGCTTGAGTACGACTACCCTGGGGGACGAGCAGTACTTC.

This clonotype was seen at least ten times. The gene calls are TRBV6-1 and TRBJ2-7, with TRBD1 identical over 7 bases. Per the germline V gene, CDR1 is MNHNS and CDR2 is SASEGT. Trimming at V came to 1 base and at J to 5 bases, leaving 5 bases not matched to a gene. The CDR3 has 14 residues. DNA of the CDR3: TGTGCCAGCAGTGAAGGGACAGGCAGGGACGAGCAGTACTTC. Amino acid sequence: CASSEGTGRDEQYF.

The V gene is TRBV4-1, the J gene TRBJ2-5; D remains unclear. CDR1 MGHRA and CDR2 YSYEKL come from the germline V gene. The ends were cut back, 6 bases at V and 5 bases at J, with 13 bases in the middle. The CDR3 has 13 amino acids. The CDR3 here is CASREPGVETQYF. DNA for the CDR3: TGCGCCAGCAGGGAACCTGGGGTCGAGACCCAGTACTTC.

This clonotype was picked up many times. The gene calls are TRBV6-2 or TRBV6-3 and TRBJ2-3; 7 bases match TRBD1. Germline lookup yields CDR1 MNHEY and CDR2 SVGEGT. V lost 4 bases to trimming and J lost 2 bases; unmatched junction nucleotides: 6. This CDR3 is 15 amino acids long. CDR3 nucleotide sequence: TGTGCCAGCAGTTTCCGGGACAGACTCACAGATACGCAGTATTTT. Translated, it gives CASSFRDRLTDTQYF.

The rearrangement joins TRBV6-1 to TRBJ2-7; the D gene is possibly TRBD1 (5 bases). The length of the CDR3 is 14 residues. Trimming removed 2 bases at V and 7 bases at J, with 15 bases between. Germline V lookup: CDR1 MNHNS, CDR2 SASEGT. The CDR3 spells CASSERPNQGEQYF. The CDR3 coding sequence is TGTGCCAGCAGTGAAAGACCCAATCAGGGTGAGCAGTACTTC.

This clonotype was observed at least ten times. The rearrangement joins TRBV19 to TRBJ2-1; 7 bases match TRBD2. Germline lookup yields CDR1 LNHDA and CDR2 SQIVND (reference sequence). This CDR3 is built from 17 residues. J was trimmed by 5 bases and V by 5 bases; bases with no gene match: 15. The CDR3 coding sequence is TGTGCCAGTAGTCGAACCGGGACTCCCGCGGGGGACAATGAGCAGTTCTTC. Its protein is CASSRTGTPAGDNEQFF.

Worth noting for this clonotype: This may be a read error, as it is one base from a much larger clone. The chain combines TRBV29-1 with TRBJ2-7; the D is unclear. The CDR3 is made up of 12 amino acids. Per the germline V gene, CDR1 is SQVTM and CDR2 is ANQGSEA. Trimming shortened V by 7 bases and J by 2 bases, and 12 bases separated the two germline ends. The CDR3 is CSGLTSPYEQYF. The CDR3 DNA reads as TGCAGCGGTTTGACATCCCCCTACGAGCAGTACTTC.